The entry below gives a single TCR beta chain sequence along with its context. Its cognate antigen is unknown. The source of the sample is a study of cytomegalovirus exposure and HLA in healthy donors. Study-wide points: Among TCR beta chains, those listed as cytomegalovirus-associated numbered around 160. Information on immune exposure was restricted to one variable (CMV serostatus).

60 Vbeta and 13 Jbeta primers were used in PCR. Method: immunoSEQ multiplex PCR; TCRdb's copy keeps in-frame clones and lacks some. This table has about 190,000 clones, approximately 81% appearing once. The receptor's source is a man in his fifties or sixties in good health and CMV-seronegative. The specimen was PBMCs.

CDR3 DNA sequence: TGTGCCAGTAGTCTTAAGGGAGGGAGCACCGGGGAGCTGTTTTTT. Translated, it gives CASSLKGGSTGELFF. The rearrangement uses TRBV19 and TRBJ2-2; 7 nucleotides agree with TRBD2. Trimming cost V 5 bases and J 4 bases; bases outside gene matches: 7. The CDR3 sequence is 15 residues long. Germline V lookup: CDR1 LNHDA, CDR2 SQIVND (reference sequence).